The 13 T cell receptor beta chains below come from one sample, sequenced in a study of Ad26.COV2.S vaccination and SARS-CoV-2 variants. Treatment defined: some 19 received Ad26.COV2.S at low or high dose, single or two shots; about 5 received placebo; per-sample allocation not given. Sampling was performed 63 days after the first vaccine or placebo injection. TCRdb keeps only in-frame clones here, not all; method: immunoSEQ multiplex PCR. Of some 320,000 clones listed, around four fifths were seen once; the top ten hold 2% to 2.5%. This sample comprised peripheral blood, obtained in a trial of Ad26.COV2.S vaccine versus placebo. These receptors originate from a person between 18 and 60 years old who received the Ad26.COV2.S COVID-19 vaccine or a placebo.

The chain combines TRBV27 with TRBJ2-7, with D perhaps TRBD1 (5 bases). Germline V lookup: CDR1 MNHEY, CDR2 SMNVEV (reference sequence). Between the trimmed V and J ends, which lost 0 bases and 2 bases, there was a span of 14 bases. This CDR3 contains 16 residues. CDR3 nucleotides: TGTGCCAGCAGTTTATCGGGCAGGGCTTTAGCCTACGAGCAGTACTTC. It yields the protein CASSLSGRALAYEQYF.

The rearrangement joins TRBV28 to TRBJ1-5; D remains unclear. The germline CDR1 and CDR2 sequences are MDHEN and SYDVKM. CDR3 length: 11 amino acids. The V end lost 2 bases, the J end lost 10 bases, and 6 bases lay between the germline ends. Here the CDR3 reads CASSLANPQHF. CDR3 in DNA: TGTGCCAGCAGTTTAGCAAACCCCCAGCATTTT. The variable domain in full, with the rest retrieved from reference TRBV28 and TRBJ1-5, is DVKVTQSSRYLVKRTGEKVFLECVQDMDHENMFWYRQDPGLGLRLIYFSYDVKMKEKGDIPEGYSVSREKKERFSLILESASTNQTSMYLCASSLANPQHFGDGTRLSIL.

This chain joins TRBV5-1 and TRBJ1-5; D unresolved. The CDR3 has 14 amino acids. Trimming removed 1 base from V and 7 bases from J, with 12 bases in between. Germline V gene sequence: CDR1 SGHRS, CDR2 YFSETQ. CDR3 nucleotides: TGCGCCAGCAGCTTGTTTGGCGGAGACCAGCCCCAGCATTTT. Amino acid sequence: CASSLFGGDQPQHF.

The chain links TRBV30 to TRBJ2-1, with 7 bases identical to TRBD2. The CDR3 runs to 16 residues. V gave up 0 bases and J gave up 4 bases; unmatched junction bases: 9. Germline CDR1 and CDR2: GTSNPN and SVGIG (reference sequence). This CDR3 reads CAWSVSRGGRYNEQFF. The DNA of the CDR3 is TGTGCCTGGAGTGTAAGTAGGGGAGGGCGTTACAATGAGCAGTTCTTC.

This chain uses TRBV28 with TRBJ1-2; 7 bases align to TRBD1. V was clipped by 11 bases and J by 7 bases; unmatched bases: 13. The germline CDR1 and CDR2 sequences are MDHEN and SYDVKM. CDR3 length equals 13 residues. CDR3: CAGRGQPTLGYTF. DNA of the CDR3: TGTGCCGGAAGGGGACAGCCAACCCTTGGCTACACCTTC.

This clone was seen once. The V call is TRBV7-9, the J call TRBJ1-3; D remains unclear. Germline CDR1 and CDR2: SEHNR and FQNEAQ (reference sequence). This CDR3 region has 15 residues. Trimming shortened V by 5 bases and J by 1 base, and 12 bases separated the two germline ends. CDR3 bases: TGTGCCAGCAGCCCCCCCGGAAGTTCTGGAAACACCATATATTTT. It translates to CASSPPGSSGNTIYF.

This clone has only one observation. The chain has TRBV19 and TRBJ1-4, with 7 bases identical to TRBD1. This CDR3 spans 14 amino acids. V shed 3 bases, J shed 8 bases, and the junction held 6 bases outside the gene matches. Germline V lookup: CDR1 LNHDA, CDR2 SQIVND (reference sequence). The CDR3 region is CASSITGVEEKLFF. CDR3 nucleotide sequence: TGTGCCAGTAGTATCACAGGGGTTGAGGAAAAACTGTTTTTT.

The J gene is TRBJ1-1, the V gene TRBV18, with TRBD1 matching 7 bases. The CDR3 extends over 14 amino acids. Germline values: CDR1 KGHSH, CDR2 LQKENI. Trimming removed 8 bases from V and 5 bases from J; junction bases left unmatched: 11. CDR3 DNA: TGTGCCAGCGCGACAACAGGGGTAGGGACTGAAGCTTTCTTT. Its translation is CASATTGVGTEAFF.

This rearrangement joins TRBV27 to TRBJ2-1; TRBD2 aligns across 11 bases. J was trimmed by 1 base and V by 6 bases; bases with no gene match: 2. This CDR3 contains 15 residues. Germline CDR1 is MNHEY and CDR2 is SMNVEV (reference sequence). In nucleotides, the CDR3 is TGTGCCAGCAGGCCTAGCGGGGGGTCCTACAATGAGCAGTTCTTC. Its translation: CASRPSGGSYNEQFF.

The CDR3 region is CASEQRGPSYEQYF. For the CDR3, the DNA is TGTGCCAGCGAACAGCGGGGGCCCTCCTACGAGCAGTACTTC. The rearrangement uses TRBV2 and TRBJ2-7; TRBD2 aligns across 8 bases. This CDR3 is 14 amino acids long. The V gene's germline CDR1 is SNHLY and CDR2 FYNNEI. V shed 8 bases and J 0 bases; nucleotides not matched to a gene: 6. The full variable domain, with the rest looked up from reference TRBV2 and TRBJ2-7, is EPEVTQTPSHQVTQMGQEVILRCVPISNHLYFYWYRQILGQKVEFLVSFYNNEISEKSEIFDDQFSVERPDGSNFTLKIRSTKLEDSAMYFCASEQRGPSYEQYFGPGTRLTVT.

The genes are TRBV6-6 and TRBJ2-1; a weak D match, TRBD1 (5 bases). Germline-derived CDR1 and CDR2 are MNHNY and SVGAGI (reference sequence). Trimming left V 5 bases short and J 4 bases short, with 6 bases between. The CDR3 extends over 12 amino acids. The CDR3 bases are TGTGCCAGCAGTCGACAGTACAATGAGCAGTTCTTC. Amino acids: CASSRQYNEQFF.

This clone was observed once. The chain links TRBV30 to TRBJ2-5; the D gene is possibly TRBD2 (5 bases). The V end was cut by 5 bases, the J end by 0 bases, with 16 bases between. The CDR3 spans 15 residues. Germline CDR1 is GTSNPN and CDR2 is SVGIG (reference sequence). CDR3 loop: CAWGRGGRYQETQYF. In nucleotides, the CDR3 is TGTGCCTGGGGCCGAGGAGGACGGTACCAAGAGACCCAGTACTTC.

The chain employs TRBV11-3 and TRBJ2-1; D call uncertain. Germline CDR1 is SGHNT and CDR2 is YENEEA. Trimming stripped 7 bases from V and 6 bases from J, with 16 bases between. The CDR3 contains 14 residues. Here the CDR3 DNA reads TGTGCCAGCACCCTACCCCCCTCGGTCAATGAGCAGTTCTTC. This gives the protein CASTLPPSVNEQFF.